This passage covers 17 T cell receptor beta chains from one sample sequenced in a study of chemoradiotherapy in HPV16-positive cancers. Sequencing was performed with immunoSEQ multiplex PCR; in TCRdb, only in-frame clones are kept and a portion is missing. The sample comprises approximately 9,000 clones, around 75% of which are singletons, and around 8.5% rests with the top ten. Sample collection was performed from a patient who underwent chemoradiotherapy. The receptors shown here come from a human donor with HPV-associated anogenital cancer.

V gene TRBV30 combines with J gene TRBJ2-7; 7 bases are shared with TRBD2. V was clipped by 2 bases and J by 2 bases; unmatched bases: 12. Germline CDR1 is GTSNPN and CDR2 is SVGIG (reference sequence). This CDR3 is 16 amino acids long. DNA of the CDR3: TGTGCCTGGAGTACCTTGGGGGACTACAAAGCCTACGAGCAGTACTTC. It yields the protein CAWSTLGDYKAYEQYF. Complete variable domain (other parts from reference TRBV30 and TRBJ2-7): SQTIHQWPATLVQPVGSPLSLECTVEGTSNPNLYWYRQAAGRGLQLLFYSVGIGQISSEVPQNLSASRPQDRQFILSSKKLLLSDSGFYLCAWSTLGDYKAYEQYFGPGTRLTVT.

The rearrangement joins TRBV6-1 to TRBJ2-7; a weak D match, TRBD1 (6 bases). The V end lost 1 base, the J end lost 0 bases, and 22 bases lay between the germline ends. The CDR3 length is 19 residues. From germline, CDR1 is MNHNS and CDR2 SASEGT. The CDR3 region has the DNA TGTGCCAGCAGTGAAGGGGTGTCGATTAGGCAGGGGACCTCCTACGAGCAGTACTTC. It yields the protein CASSEGVSIRQGTSYEQYF.

The chain employs TRBV21-1 and TRBJ2-7; TRBD1 is the table's D call and was not checked against the DNA. TRBV21-1 represents a pseudogene. The CDR3 totals 17 residues. The CDR3 sequence: CASRNDRNSLRSYEQYF. The DNA of the CDR3 is TGTGCCAGCAGGAATGATCGGAACAGCTTGCGCTCCTACGAGCAGTACTTC.

The rearrangement uses TRBV5-6 and TRBJ1-3; no clear D. The CDR3 contains 16 residues. The germline gives CDR1 SGHDT, CDR2 YYEEEE. V lost 3 bases and J 3 bases, leaving 16 bases between the germline ends. The CDR3 here is CASSSPGSWGGNTIYF. The CDR3 DNA reads as TGTGCCAGCAGCTCACCGGGGTCTTGGGGTGGAAACACCATATATTTT.

The J gene is TRBJ2-3, the V gene TRBV4-3, with D perhaps TRBD2 (6 bases). Germline V gene sequence: CDR1 LGHNA, CDR2 YSLEER. The CDR3 contains 18 residues. Trimming pared 0 bases from V and 3 bases from J, leaving 19 bases between. The CDR3 protein is CASSQDFFRRDATDTQYF. DNA of the CDR3: TGCGCCAGCAGCCAAGATTTTTTTAGGCGGGATGCGACAGATACGCAGTATTTT.

The chain joins TRBV28 to TRBJ2-7; the match to TRBD1 covers 10 bases. V lost 5 bases, J lost 6 bases, and 10 bases stayed unmatched. Germline CDR1 is MDHEN and CDR2 is SYDVKM. This CDR3 has 15 amino acids. The CDR3 DNA is TGTGCCAGCAGTACGATCCGGGACAGGGGCGCCGAGCAGTACTTC. Amino acids: CASSTIRDRGAEQYF.

The chain uses TRBV6-1 and TRBJ1-4, with TRBD1 matching over 11 bases. Trimming cost V 3 bases and J 4 bases; bases outside gene matches: 10. This CDR3 comprises 18 residues. The germline V gene encodes CDR1 MNHNS and CDR2 SASEGT. CDR3 coding DNA: TGTGCCAGCAGTGACCCGGCGGGACAGGGGGGAGATAATGAAAAACTGTTTTTT. Its protein is CASSDPAGQGGDNEKLFF.

The chain carries TRBV6-6 and TRBJ1-2, with 8 bases identical to TRBD1. Germline trimming cut 2 bases from V and 2 bases from J; bases unmatched to any gene: 1. The CDR3 is 14 residues long. Germline V lookup: CDR1 MNHNY, CDR2 SVGAGI (reference sequence). The chain's CDR3 is CASSYGTGNYGYTF. The CDR3, as DNA: TGTGCCAGCAGTTACGGGACAGGCAACTATGGCTACACCTTC.

This chain uses TRBV19 with TRBJ2-1; no reliable D call. Germline V gene data show CDR1 as LNHDA and CDR2 as SQIVND (reference sequence). V was clipped by 7 bases and J by 7 bases, with 17 bases between them. The CDR3 runs to 14 residues. CDR3: CASKAQMAGNEQFF. CDR3 nucleotide sequence: TGTGCCAGTAAAGCCCAGATGGCTGGGAATGAGCAGTTCTTC.

The chain joins TRBV30 to TRBJ1-5; D is possibly TRBD1 (5 bases). This CDR3 is 13 amino acids long. Trimming took 2 bases from V and 9 from J, leaving 14 bases between them. Per the germline V gene, CDR1 is GTSNPN and CDR2 is SVGIG (reference sequence). CDR3 residues: CAWSKTGTPPQHF. DNA for the CDR3: TGTGCCTGGAGTAAAACAGGTACTCCGCCCCAGCATTTT.

The chain carries TRBV6-1 and TRBJ1-4; D is unclear. The V end was cut by 5 bases, the J end by 4 bases, with 14 bases between. This CDR3 has 15 amino acids. The germline V gene has CDR1 MNHNS and CDR2 SASEGT. The DNA of the CDR3 is TGTGCCAGCAGTCCCCGGGGAGACTTTAATGAAAAACTGTTTTTT. This encodes CASSPRGDFNEKLFF.

The genes are TRBV5-1 and TRBJ2-5; D unresolved. Germline CDR1 is SGHRS and CDR2 is YFSETQ. The CDR3 is 14 residues long. The V end was cut by 0 bases, the J end by 7 bases, with 13 bases between. CDR3 amino acids: CASSLGGQFPTQYF. CDR3 nucleotide sequence: TGCGCCAGCAGCTTGGGGGGTCAGTTTCCGACCCAGTACTTC. The full variable domain, its missing parts supplied by reference TRBV5-1 and TRBJ2-5, is KAGVTQTPRYLIKTRGQQVTLSCSPISGHRSVSWYQQTPGQGLQFLFEYFSETQRNKGNFPGRFSGRQFSNSRSEMNVSTLELGDSALYLCASSLGGQFPTQYFGPGTRLLVL.

CDR3 bases: TGTGCCAGCACCCGGACCGGTACCCAATCGGCCCAGCATTTT. This gives the protein CASTRTGTQSAQHF. The J gene is TRBJ1-5, the V gene TRBV28; D gene uncertain. The CDR3 extends over 14 amino acids. Germline CDR1 reads MDHEN; CDR2 reads SYDVKM. Trimming left V 7 bases short and J 11 bases short, with 21 bases between.

The chain recombines TRBV2 with TRBJ1-5; TRBD1 aligns across 9 bases. CDR1 is SNHLY, CDR2 FYNNEI, per germline. The CDR3 spans 16 residues. The V segment lost 6 bases and the J segment 3 bases; nucleotides outside the gene matches: 9. The CDR3 protein is CASRDATGGYNQPQHF. Written as DNA, the CDR3 is TGTGCCAGCAGAGATGCGACAGGGGGATACAATCAGCCCCAGCATTTT.

This chain uses TRBV15 with TRBJ2-6, with D perhaps matching TRBD1 (6 bases). CDR1 LNHNV and CDR2 YYDKDF come from the germline V gene (reference sequence). This CDR3 has 19 residues. V lost 0 bases to trimming and J lost 0 bases, with 15 bases between them. The CDR3 DNA is TGTGCCACCAGCAGAGACTTAGGGGGTGCCCTCTCTGGGGCCAACGTCCTGACTTTC. Translation: CATSRDLGGALSGANVLTF. Variable domain in full (rest from reference TRBV15 and TRBJ2-6): DAMVIQNPRYQVTQFGKPVTLSCSQTLNHNVMYWYQQKSSQAPKLLFHYYDKDFNNEADTPDNFQSRRPNTSFCFLDIRSPGLGDTAMYLCATSRDLGGALSGANVLTFGAGSRLTVL.

This clone was seen only a few times. J is TRBJ1-1 and V is TRBV18; maybe TRBD1 (6 bases). Germline lookup yields CDR1 KGHSH and CDR2 LQKENI. The CDR3 covers 13 residues. The V gene lost 5 bases and the J gene lost 6 bases, with 13 bases spanning the gap. The CDR3 sequence is CASSNDRLAEAFF. The CDR3 DNA sequence: TGTGCCAGCTCAAACGACAGGCTCGCTGAAGCTTTCTTT.

The CDR3: CASSFRTGSSGANVLTF. In DNA form, the CDR3 reads TGCGCCAGCAGCTTCCGGACAGGGAGCTCTGGGGCCAACGTCCTGACTTTC. The rearrangement uses TRBV5-1 and TRBJ2-6; 8 bases fit TRBD1. Losses at the gene ends were 2 bases for V and 0 bases for J; bases not matched to a gene: 4. Germline-derived CDR1 and CDR2 are SGHRS and YFSETQ. The CDR3 is made up of 17 amino acids. The variable domain in full, completed from reference TRBV5-1 and TRBJ2-6, reads KAGVTQTPRYLIKTRGQQVTLSCSPISGHRSVSWYQQTPGQGLQFLFEYFSETQRNKGNFPGRFSGRQFSNSRSEMNVSTLELGDSALYLCASSFRTGSSGANVLTFGAGSRLTVL.